The source of this TCR beta chain is a study of shared clonotypes between healthy human individuals. Findings and limits, study-wide: Non-shared clonotypes displayed generation probabilities falling below those of clonotypes present in all four donors.

Generated by immunoSEQ multiplex PCR, the TCRdb table keeps only in-frame clones and is missing some. The sample records some 1.4 million clones, over 95% being singletons. This CDR3 has 14 residues. The germline CDR1 and CDR2 sequences are SEHNR and FQNEAQ (reference sequence). V was clipped by 1 base and J by 4 bases, with 10 bases between them. Worth noting for this clone: What it binds is unknown.

The sample was naive CD4+ T cells sorted from blood. The subset is: CD45RA+ positively selected. The V gene is TRBV7-9, the J gene TRBJ1-1; D perhaps matches TRBD1 (5 bases). The receptor was derived from a man younger than 40 in good health. The CDR3 nucleotides read TGTGCCAGCAGCTTAGTGGCCGGGGCCACTGAAGCTTTCTTT. As protein: CASSLVAGATEAFF. The complete variable domain, with remaining parts taken from reference TRBV7-9 and TRBJ1-1, reads DTGVSQNPRHKITKRGQNVTFRCDPISEHNRLYWYRQTLGQGPEFLTYFQNEAQLEKSRLLSDRFSAERPKGSFSTLEIQRTEQGDSAMYLCASSLVAGATEAFFGQGTRLTVV.